This T cell receptor (beta chain) came from a study of cytomegalovirus exposure and HLA in healthy donors. Deletions cut 0 bases from V and 0 bases from J, with 3 bases between. The CDR3 covers 14 residues. Germline V gene data show CDR1 as SGDLS and CDR2 as YYNGEE. Sequencing used immunoSEQ multiplex PCR; TCRdb keeps in-frame clones, though not all of them. Of approximately 99,000 clones listed, more than 90% were seen once; the top ten hold roughly 0.67%. This receptor was identified in a woman aged 18-29 years in good health and CMV-seronegative. V and J are TRBV9 and TRBJ1-4; no reliable D call. The sample comprised PBMCs. The DNA for the CDR3 is TGTGCCAGCAGCGTAGTCGCAACTAATGAAAAACTGTTTTTT. It specifies CASSVVATNEKLFF.